Each of the 8 T cell receptor beta chains below was sequenced from the same sample in a study of blood T cell repertoires in COVID-19. This table comes from immunoSEQ multiplex PCR, and its TCRdb copy is limited to in-frame clones, with some not included. This table has some 350,000 clones, roughly 84% appearing once. Sequencing input: PBMCs or T cells enriched from blood (not recorded which). These receptors originate from a woman younger than 45 who had recovered from COVID-19.

In DNA form, the CDR3 reads TGTGCCAGCAGCGCCTACAGGGGAGAAACTGAAGCTTTCTTT. This encodes CASSAYRGETEAFF. The chain is built from TRBV7-8 and TRBJ1-1, with 7 bases identical to TRBD1. The CDR3 contains 14 residues. CDR1 is SGHVS, CDR2 FQNEAQ, per germline. The V gene end was trimmed by 5 bases and the J gene end by 5 bases; junction bases not matched to a gene: 8.

V is TRBV6-5 and J is TRBJ2-7, with 8 bases that match TRBD1. After removal of 6 bases from V and 1 base from J, the junction contained 8 bases not matched to a gene. CDR3 size: 15 residues. Germline values: CDR1 MNHEY, CDR2 SVGAGI. Here the CDR3 DNA reads TGTGCCAGCAGAGCCCAAACAGGGGGGTCCTACGAGCAGTACTTC. Protein product: CASRAQTGGSYEQYF.

This clone was counted a few times. V and J are TRBV28 and TRBJ1-2; a possible D gene is TRBD1 (5 bases). The CDR3 totals 14 residues. Germline V lookup: CDR1 MDHEN, CDR2 SYDVKM. V was cut by 2 bases and J by 8 bases, with 15 bases left in between. The CDR3 reads CASSLVLGGRGYTF. As DNA, the CDR3 is TGTGCCAGCAGTTTAGTTCTCGGGGGAAGAGGCTACACCTTC.

This clone was picked up one time. CDR3 DNA: TGTGCCAGCAGTTCACTAGCGATTAGCTCCTACAATGAGCAGTTCTTC. This gives the protein CASSSLAISSYNEQFF. J is TRBJ2-1 and V is TRBV14; 7 bases are shared with TRBD2. The V gene's germline CDR1 is SGHDN and CDR2 FVKESK. Unmatched junction bases numbered 8, after V lost 6 bases and J lost 0 bases. There are 16 residues in the CDR3.

The chain recombines TRBV5-4 with TRBJ2-1, with 8 bases fitting TRBD2. The V gene's germline CDR1 is SGHNT and CDR2 YYREEE (reference sequence). Losses at the gene ends were 4 bases for V and 7 bases for J; bases not matched to a gene: 10. The CDR3 runs 15 residues. DNA of the CDR3: TGTGCCAGCAGCCCCGGGGGGGGGCAAAGGAATGAGCAGTTCTTC. Amino acid sequence: CASSPGGGQRNEQFF.

The chain couples TRBV13 to TRBJ1-5, with TRBD1 as a possible D gene (5 bases). V lost 5 bases and J 8 bases, leaving 10 bases between the germline ends. Germline V gene data show CDR1 as PRHDT and CDR2 as FYEKMQ (reference sequence). This CDR3 has 12 amino acids. CDR3 sequence reads: CASSRRGEPQHF. CDR3 bases: TGTGCCAGCAGCAGACGGGGGGAGCCCCAGCATTTT.

The chain combines TRBV20-1 with TRBJ1-2; D uncertain. With 5 bases removed from V and 6 bases from J, the gap between germline ends came to 10 bases. Germline CDR1 and CDR2: DFQATT and SNEGSKA (reference sequence). This CDR3 region has 11 residues. The CDR3 DNA reads as TGCAGTGCTCCCATTACAGATGGCTACACCTTC. Translated: CSAPITDGYTF.

This clone was detected once. The chain is built from TRBV5-1 and TRBJ1-1; 7 bases fit TRBD1. CDR1 and CDR2 (germline): SGHRS, YFSETQ. The CDR3 has 16 residues. J gave up 11 bases and V 2 bases, and 18 bases lay outside the gene matches. The CDR3 bases are TGCGCCAGCAGCTTCCTATCCCCTTATACACAGGGGAGCGCTTTCTTT. Protein sequence: CASSFLSPYTQGSAFF.